The 8 T cell receptor beta chains below come from one sample, sequenced in a study of cytomegalovirus exposure and HLA in healthy donors (dated by TCRdb to the late 2010s). Libraries were prepared through the immunoSEQ multiplex PCR assay. The multiplex PCR relied on a mix of 60 forward primers for TCR Vbeta segments and 13 reverse primers for TCR Jbeta segments. In its TCRdb copy, this immuneACCESS table keeps in-frame sequences only and misses some clones. Where compared with another copy, unresolved V genes explain less than half of these, and the others have no known cause. The sample profile shows tens of thousands of clones; less than 75% of them were found once. The top ten clones comprise roughly a fifth of the sample. The source material was PBMCs. These receptors all stem from a woman aged 50 to 60 in good health and CMV-seropositive.

This clone was recorded once. The genes are TRBV2 and TRBJ1-3; the match to TRBD1 covers 7 bases. With V trimmed by 5 bases and J by 4 bases, 5 bases remained unmatched. The CDR3 loop spans 14 amino acids. Germline V gene lookup returns CDR1 SNHLY and CDR2 FYNNEI. CDR3 sequence reads: CASSPQGLGNTIYF. The CDR3 DNA reads as TGTGCCAGCAGTCCACAGGGGCTCGGAAACACCATATATTTT. The full variable domain, its missing parts supplied by reference TRBV2 and TRBJ1-3, is EPEVTQTPSHQVTQMGQEVILRCVPISNHLYFYWYRQILGQKVEFLVSFYNNEISEKSEIFDDQFSVERPDGSNFTLKIRSTKLEDSAMYFCASSPQGLGNTIYFGEGSWLTVV.

The gene calls are TRBV28 and TRBJ2-7; D may be TRBD2 (6 bases). This CDR3 spans 13 amino acids. Trimming stripped 6 bases from V and 5 bases from J, with 14 bases between. Germline V gene data show CDR1 as MDHEN and CDR2 as SYDVKM. CDR3 nucleotides: TGTGCCAGCAGCACTCGGGAGAGGAACGAGCAGTACTTC. Translation: CASSTRERNEQYF.

The chain uses TRBV9 and TRBJ2-2; 9 bases align to TRBD1. Looked up from germline, CDR1 is SGDLS and CDR2 is YYNGEE. V dropped 3 bases and J dropped 5; count of bases not matched to a gene: 11. The CDR3 sequence is 17 residues long. In DNA form, the CDR3 reads TGTGCCAGCAGCGAGGGGGGACAGGGTGGTAGAACCGGGGAGCTGTTTTTT. This gives the protein CASSEGGQGGRTGELFF.

This clone came up a few times. The rearrangement uses TRBV6-1 and TRBJ1-5, with a possible D match to TRBD1 (6 bases). There are 15 residues in the CDR3. In germline, CDR1 is MNHNS, CDR2 SASEGT. The V end lost 6 bases, the J end lost 3 bases, and 15 bases lay between the germline ends. CDR3 sequence reads: CASRGGARNNQPQHF. CDR3 nucleotide sequence: TGTGCCAGCAGAGGGGGGGCTCGGAACAATCAGCCCCAGCATTTT.

The V and J genes are TRBV30 and TRBJ2-1; 14 bases map to TRBD2. CDR3 length: 17 amino acids. Germline CDR1 is GTSNPN and CDR2 is SVGIG (reference sequence). V lost 0 bases and J lost 8; bases outside the gene matches: 9. The CDR3 region is CAWSVGTRLAGGDEQFF. The CDR3 nucleotides read TGTGCCTGGAGTGTAGGGACTAGACTAGCGGGAGGGGATGAGCAGTTCTTC. Combining the CDR3 with reference TRBV30 and TRBJ2-1 gives the whole variable domain SQTIHQWPATLVQPVGSPLSLECTVEGTSNPNLYWYRQAAGRGLQLLFYSVGIGQISSEVPQNLSASRPQDRQFILSSKKLLLSDSGFYLCAWSVGTRLAGGDEQFFGPGTRLTVL.

The rearrangement links TRBV18 to TRBJ1-1, with D uncertain. The CDR3 is 14 residues long. Germline assignment: CDR1 KGHSH and CDR2 LQKENI. V was shortened by 0 bases and J by 4 bases, with 9 bases between the two germline ends. The chain's CDR3 is CASSPPARTTEAFF. In nucleotides, the CDR3 is TGTGCCAGCTCACCACCGGCCCGAACCACTGAAGCTTTCTTT.

The chain couples TRBV5-1 to TRBJ1-3; tentatively, D is TRBD1 (6 bases). V was cut by 1 base and J by 7 bases, with 15 bases left in between. Germline V gene lookup returns CDR1 SGHRS and CDR2 YFSETQ. This CDR3 is built from 15 residues. CDR3: CASSLNRERGNTIYF. The CDR3 bases are TGCGCCAGCAGCTTGAACAGGGAGCGAGGGAACACCATATATTTT.

This clone was observed a single time. The V call is TRBV5-4, the J call TRBJ1-2; no reliable D call. Germline CDR1 SGHNT, CDR2 YYREEE (reference sequence). Trimming pared 4 bases from V and 2 bases from J, leaving 12 bases between. The length of the CDR3 is 14 residues. This chain's CDR3 is CASSPGDSNYGYTF. The CDR3 DNA reads as TGTGCCAGCAGCCCGGGAGATTCCAACTATGGCTACACCTTC.